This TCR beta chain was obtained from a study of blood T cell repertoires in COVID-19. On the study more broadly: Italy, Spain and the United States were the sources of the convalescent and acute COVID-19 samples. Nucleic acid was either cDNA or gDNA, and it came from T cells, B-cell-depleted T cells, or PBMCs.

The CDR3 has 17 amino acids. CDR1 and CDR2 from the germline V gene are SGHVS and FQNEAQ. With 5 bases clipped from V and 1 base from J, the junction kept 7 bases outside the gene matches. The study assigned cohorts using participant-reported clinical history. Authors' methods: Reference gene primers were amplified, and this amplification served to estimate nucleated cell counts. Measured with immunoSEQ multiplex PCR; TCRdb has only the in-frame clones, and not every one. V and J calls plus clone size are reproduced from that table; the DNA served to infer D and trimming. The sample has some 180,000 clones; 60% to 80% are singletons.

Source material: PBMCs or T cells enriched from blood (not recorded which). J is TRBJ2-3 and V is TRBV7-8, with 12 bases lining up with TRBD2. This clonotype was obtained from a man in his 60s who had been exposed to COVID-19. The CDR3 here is CASSPKTSGSGTDTQYF. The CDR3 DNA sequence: TGTGCCAGCAGCCCTAAGACTAGCGGGAGCGGCACAGATACGCAGTATTTT.